Below, 7 T cell receptor beta chains from the same sample are listed, as sequenced in a study of blood T cell repertoires in COVID-19. Profiled with immunoSEQ multiplex PCR; TCRdb holds only in-frame clones, not every one. The repertoire has 29,000 or so clones, around 80% of them found once; the top ten carry about half. The sample taken for sequencing was peripheral blood. The receptors come from a woman in her 70s with acute or convalescent COVID-19.

The chain joins TRBV28 to TRBJ2-7, with 13 bases that match TRBD2. With 6 bases clipped from V and 5 bases from J, the junction kept 13 bases outside the gene matches. There are 17 residues in the CDR3. Germline V gene data show CDR1 as MDHEN and CDR2 as SYDVKM. Here the CDR3 DNA reads TGTGCCAGCAGCTCACTCTGGGGACTAGCGGGAAGGGACGAGCAGTACTTC. This sequence encodes CASSSLWGLAGRDEQYF.

This clone was seen only a few times. The chain joins TRBV2 to TRBJ2-5; 12 bases match TRBD2. From germline, CDR1 is SNHLY and CDR2 FYNNEI. V trimming: 5 bases; J trimming: 10 bases; junction bases outside the gene matches: 11. This CDR3 region has 15 residues. The CDR3 DNA follows: TGTGCCAGCAGTTCGACTAGCGGGGGCTATGTCAACCAGTACTTC. It codes for CASSSTSGGYVNQYF.

The chain carries TRBV7-9 and TRBJ1-1; D is uncertain. Germline V gene lookup returns CDR1 SEHNR and CDR2 FQNEAQ (reference sequence). Trimming removed 5 bases from V and 1 base from J, with 14 bases in between. This CDR3 comprises 15 residues. Here the CDR3 DNA reads TGTGCCAGCAGCCCATCAAACGGAGCGAACACTGAAGCTTTCTTT. This encodes CASSPSNGANTEAFF.

This chain connects TRBV4-2 to TRBJ2-2; D is perhaps TRBD2 (6 bases). The CDR3 consists of 13 residues. V was cut by 3 bases and J by 4 bases, with 6 bases left in between. Germline values: CDR1 LGHNA, CDR2 YNFKEQ. CDR3 nucleotides: TGTGCCAGCAGCCACGGGGGCACCGGGGAGCTGTTTTTT. Amino acids: CASSHGGTGELFF.

The gene calls are TRBV5-1 and TRBJ2-1; D not resolved. CDR1 SGHRS and CDR2 YFSETQ come from the germline V gene. The CDR3 covers 11 residues. V lost 0 bases and J lost 8, with 3 bases in between. The CDR3, as DNA: TGCGCCAGCAGCTTGGTCGATGAGCAGTTCTTC. Translating it yields CASSLVDEQFF.

This rearrangement joins TRBV6-5 to TRBJ1-1; D is possibly TRBD1 (5 bases). Per germline, CDR1 MNHEY and CDR2 SVGAGI. Trimming cost V 2 bases and J 5 bases, with 15 bases left between them. CDR3 length: 15 residues. CDR3 DNA: TGTGCCAGCAGTTACAAGAGGGGACGGGAGACTGAAGCTTTCTTT. This translates into CASSYKRGRETEAFF.

The rearrangement links TRBV19 to TRBJ2-6; 7 bases align to TRBD1. Per germline, CDR1 LNHDA and CDR2 SQIVND (reference sequence). This CDR3 region has 18 residues. J was trimmed by 4 bases and V by 5 bases; bases with no gene match: 14. CDR3 nucleotides: TGTGCCAGTAGTCCGCGGACAGGAGCCCTAGCAGGGGCCAACGTCCTGACTTTC. It translates to CASSPRTGALAGANVLTF.